These 12 T cell receptor beta chains were sequenced from one sample in a study of blood T cell repertoires in COVID-19. The repertoire was sequenced with immunoSEQ multiplex PCR; TCRdb's copy has only in-frame clones and lacks some. The sample includes under 300,000 clones, 70% to 90% of them seen just once. The sample comprised peripheral blood. The receptor source for this set is a woman aged 70-85 years with COVID-19, enrolled during active disease.

The J gene is TRBJ1-5, the V gene TRBV18; D perhaps matches TRBD1 (5 bases). CDR3 length equals 15 residues. V was trimmed by 2 bases and J by 7 bases, leaving 15 bases between them. Per germline, CDR1 KGHSH and CDR2 LQKENI. CDR3 in DNA: TGTGCCAGCTCACCAATGGGGGGTAAAGACCAGCCCCAGCATTTT. Protein sequence: CASSPMGGKDQPQHF.

The chain uses TRBV2 and TRBJ1-2, with D hard to call. This CDR3 is built from 13 residues. V was pared by 4 bases and J by 0 bases, with 6 bases between. Germline CDR1 and CDR2: SNHLY and FYNNEI. The CDR3 protein is CASSGGTNYGYTF. The CDR3 DNA is TGTGCCAGCAGTGGCGGCACTAACTATGGCTACACCTTC.

The chain has TRBV19 and TRBJ2-2; D might be TRBD1 (5 bases). The CDR3 runs to 14 residues. Germline values: CDR1 LNHDA, CDR2 SQIVND (reference sequence). Deletions cut 5 bases from V and 5 bases from J, with 12 bases between. The CDR3 here is CASSLWTSTGELFF. The CDR3 DNA reads TGTGCCAGTAGTCTCTGGACATCGACCGGGGAGCTGTTTTTT. Looking up the rest from reference TRBV19 and TRBJ2-2 gives the full variable domain: DGGITQSPKYLFRKEGQNVTLSCEQNLNHDAMYWYRQDPGQGLRLIYYSQIVNDFQKGDIAEGYSVSREKKESFPLTVTSAQKNPTAFYLCASSLWTSTGELFFGEGSRLTVL.

This sequence joins TRBV7-3 and TRBJ2-7; 9 nucleotides agree with TRBD1. From germline, CDR1 is SGHTA and CDR2 FQGTGA. The length of the CDR3 is 13 residues. V gave up 4 bases and J gave up 8 bases; unmatched junction bases: 6. CDR3 protein: CASSSWTGAQQYF. CDR3 DNA sequence: TGTGCCAGCAGCTCATGGACAGGGGCCCAGCAGTACTTC. The entire variable domain, with the rest obtained from reference TRBV7-3 and TRBJ2-7, is as follows: GAGVSQTPSNKVTEKGKYVELRCDPISGHTALYWYRQSLGQGPEFLIYFQGTGAADDSGLPNDRFFAVRPEGSVSTLKIQRTERGDSAVYLCASSSWTGAQQYFGPGTRLTVT.

The chain uses TRBV19 and TRBJ1-5, with no clear D. Germline-derived CDR1 and CDR2 are LNHDA and SQIVND (reference sequence). CDR3 length equals 16 residues. The germline V and J ends were trimmed by 6 bases and 2 bases, with 17 bases remaining between them. CDR3 sequence (DNA): TGTGCCAGTAGGTCAGGAAAAGGGAGCGGCAATCAGCCCCAGCATTTT. Translating it yields CASRSGKGSGNQPQHF.

The V gene is TRBV11-2, the J gene TRBJ1-1; D ambiguous. Germline loops: CDR1 SGHAT, CDR2 FQNNGV. The CDR3 runs to 15 residues. Deletions cut 4 bases from V and 1 base from J, with 13 bases between. Here the CDR3 DNA reads TGTGCCAGCAGCTCCCGTGGCTCAAGGAACACTGAAGCTTTCTTT. It yields the protein CASSSRGSRNTEAFF.

The CDR3 nucleotides read TGTGCCAGCTCACCCGAACTGACAGGGGTTAAGAGTGGCTACACCTTC. Translating gives CASSPELTGVKSGYTF. The rearrangement links TRBV18 to TRBJ1-2, with 8 bases identical to TRBD1. V gave up 3 bases and J gave up 7 bases; unmatched junction bases: 13. The CDR3 is 16 residues long. Germline loops: CDR1 KGHSH, CDR2 LQKENI.

This chain uses TRBV21-1 with TRBJ2-3; the table names TRBD2, a call not compared with the DNA. TRBV21-1 is classified as a pseudogene. The CDR3 length is 17 residues. The CDR3: CASSNPLTGLYTDTQYF. DNA for the CDR3: TGTGCCAGCAGCAATCCATTAACGGGACTTTACACAGATACGCAGTATTTT.

The rearrangement uses TRBV2 and TRBJ2-7; 7 bases line up with TRBD2. Germline V CDR1 and CDR2: SNHLY, FYNNEI. V trimming: 1 base; J trimming: 0 bases; junction bases outside the gene matches: 6. The CDR3 totals 16 residues. In DNA, the CDR3 is TGTGCCAGCAGTGAAGAGGGGCGGGGGAGCTCCTACGAGCAGTACTTC. Its translation is CASSEEGRGSSYEQYF.

The chain carries TRBV5-1 and TRBJ1-3; 8 bases are a match to TRBD1. The ends lost 1 base at V and 2 bases at J; junction bases unmatched: 5. CDR3 length: 16 residues. The V gene's germline CDR1 is SGHRS and CDR2 YFSETQ. The CDR3 region has the DNA TGCGCCAGCAGCTTGATGACAGGGGCTCCTGGAAACACCATATATTTT. Protein sequence: CASSLMTGAPGNTIYF.

V and J are TRBV3-1 (or the pseudogene TRBV3-2) and TRBJ2-3; tentatively, D is TRBD1 (6 bases). This CDR3 is built from 16 residues. V lost 4 bases to trimming and J lost 2 bases, with 16 bases between them. Germline CDR1 and CDR2: LGHDT and YNNKEL (reference sequence). The CDR3 nucleotides are TGTGCCAGCAGCCCGAGGGGGTACAAAAACACAGATACGCAGTATTTT. The encoded protein is CASSPRGYKNTDTQYF.

The chain combines TRBV4-3 with TRBJ2-7, with 10 bases that match TRBD2. The ends lost 1 base at V and 4 bases at J; junction bases unmatched: 25. This CDR3 spans 22 amino acids. CDR1 and CDR2 (germline): LGHNA, YSLEER. The CDR3 DNA follows: TGCGCCAGCAGCCAAGGATGGGTCAGCAGGGGGCTAGCGGGGGACTGGACTTACGAGCAGTACTTC. Encoded protein: CASSQGWVSRGLAGDWTYEQYF.